These T cell receptor beta chains were read from a single sample in a study. A single record per CDR3 protein comes from TCRdb applying MiXCR to the 5' RACE reads. The sample holds 7,300 or so distinct CDR3 sequences; about 37% are singletons and the top ten take around 4.8%. The sequenced sample was memory CD4+ T cells sorted from blood. All receptors come from a female donor with breast cancer. The conserved cysteine and the conserved F or W are not part of the CDR3 here.

TRBV4-1	TRBJ2-3	14	ASSHAGLGSSDTQY
TRBV20-1	TRBJ1-5	13	SAGKTGGYKQPQH
TRBV12-3/TRBV12-4	TRBJ1-5	11	ASSLRGRQPQH
TRBV7-2	TRBJ2-1	11	ASSSRTDNEQF
TRBV20-1	TRBJ1-1	13	SASPGGGSDTEAF
TRBV20-1	TRBJ2-3	12	SAPAGGQVDTQY
TRBV10-3	TRBJ2-5	11	AISDDQRETQY
TRBV7-6	TRBJ2-7	12	ASSLEDSGSIRY
TRBV7-3	TRBJ2-1	11	ASSFGTSGEQF
TRBV12-3/TRBV12-4	TRBJ2-5	12	ASSSTPGGETQY
TRBV2	TRBJ2-3	11	ASRVYRTDTQY
TRBV6-2/TRBV6-3	TRBJ2-5	12	ASTLRRGGETQY
TRBV12-3/TRBV12-4	TRBJ2-5	11	ASSSDNQETQY
TRBV29-1	TRBJ1-1	13	SVEDPTSRIAEAF
TRBV5-1	TRBJ1-1	11	ASSLTGVGEAF
TRBV4-2	TRBJ2-1	13	ASSQGLADYNEQF
TRBV10-2	TRBJ2-3	18	ASSESSRGLAGVRTDTQY
TRBV4-1	TRBJ2-6	15	ASSQPLEISGANVLT
TRBV20-1	TRBJ2-1	10	SPTEGYNEQF
TRBV10-3	TRBJ2-3	13	AISTLVGFTDTQY
TRBV7-2	TRBJ2-5	14	ASSLALAGGQETQY
TRBV20-1	TRBJ2-1	14	SARFLSGSRYNEQF
TRBV7-2	TRBJ1-1	12	ASSPRVRNTEAF
TRBV30	TRBJ2-7	12	AWKGRGDSYEQY
TRBV18	TRBJ2-6	15	ASSRATGRTGANVLT
TRBV7-2	TRBJ2-1	15	ASSFLQGAYYYNEQF
TRBV7-2	TRBJ1-2	13	ASSPKDRGKDGYT
TRBV28	TRBJ1-2	12	ASSQGPGGYGYT
TRBV4-1	TRBJ1-2	13	ASSQGPGRNYGYT
TRBV5-1	TRBJ2-5	9	ASSQQETQY
TRBV3-1	TRBJ2-7	12	ASSQRVGAYEQY
TRBV7-7	TRBJ2-3	11	ASNPGGGDTQY
TRBV21-1	TRBJ2-1	14	ASSEPGAGRYNEQF
TRBV6-6	TRBJ1-1	15	ASKKTGAGGGGTEAF
TRBV5-4	TRBJ1-2	13	ASSLWGAANYGYT
TRBV4-1	TRBJ2-3	14	ASSQSSGGRADTQY
TRBV5-1	TRBJ2-1	14	ASSSRASGVYNEQF
TRBV29-1	TRBJ2-5	12	SVGDGVSGETQY
TRBV12-3/TRBV12-4	TRBJ2-3	9	ASSVTDTQY
TRBV18	TRBJ1-1	13	ASSPRDRVNDEAF
TRBV12-3/TRBV12-4	TRBJ1-2	10	ASSSTGFGYT
TRBV7-2	TRBJ2-3	11	ASSLGLEGQQY
TRBV7-2	TRBJ2-1	15	ASSPYERGGSYNEQF
TRBV5-5	TRBJ2-4	12	ASSLGLAKNIQY
TRBV28	TRBJ2-3	10	ASQYLTDTQY
TRBV20-1	TRBJ1-1	12	SARDSGTGTEAF
TRBV5-1	TRBJ1-2	11	ASSLGQVYGYT
TRBV4-1	TRBJ2-3	16	ASSQGPSSGGSTDTQN
TRBV5-6	TRBJ2-2	14	ASSLPSGGFTGELF
TRBV21-1	TRBJ2-6	17	ASTEAGTGLISGATVLT
TRBV7-9	TRBJ1-1	12	ASSPYRENTEAF
TRBV20-1	TRBJ2-5	10	SAVGTVETQY
TRBV11-2	TRBJ2-1	10	ASSGLGSEQF